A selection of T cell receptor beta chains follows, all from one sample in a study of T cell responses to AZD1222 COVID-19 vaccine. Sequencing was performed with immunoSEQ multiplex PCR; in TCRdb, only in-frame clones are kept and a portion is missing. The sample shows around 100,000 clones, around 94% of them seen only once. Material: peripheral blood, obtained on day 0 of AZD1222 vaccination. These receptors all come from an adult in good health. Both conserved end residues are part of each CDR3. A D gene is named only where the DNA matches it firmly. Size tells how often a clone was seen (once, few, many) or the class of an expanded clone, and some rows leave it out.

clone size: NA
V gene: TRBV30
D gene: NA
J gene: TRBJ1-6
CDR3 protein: CAWSRLQGISPLHF
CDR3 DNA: TGTGCCTGGAGTAGGCTACAGGGAATTTCACCCCTCCACTTT

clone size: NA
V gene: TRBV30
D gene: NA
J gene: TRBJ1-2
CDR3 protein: CAWIPGYAYGYTF
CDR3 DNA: TGTGCCTGGATACCCGGATACGCCTATGGCTACACCTTC

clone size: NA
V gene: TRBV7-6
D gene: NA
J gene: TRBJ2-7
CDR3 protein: CASSGSWSSYEQYF
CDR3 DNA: TGTGCCAGCAGCGGCAGCTGGTCCTCCTACGAGCAGTACTTC

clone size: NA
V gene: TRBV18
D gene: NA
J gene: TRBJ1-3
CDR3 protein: CASSPDLESSGNTIYF
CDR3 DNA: TGTGCCAGCTCACCGGATTTGGAGAGCTCTGGAAACACCATATATTTT

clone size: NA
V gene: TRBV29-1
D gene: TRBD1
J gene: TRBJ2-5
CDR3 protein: CSVRQGGEETQYF
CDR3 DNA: TGCAGCGTGAGACAGGGTGGAGAAGAGACCCAGTACTTC

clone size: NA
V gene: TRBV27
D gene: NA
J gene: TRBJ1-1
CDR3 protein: CASSLQVGEGLGEAFF
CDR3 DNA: TGTGCCAGCAGTTTACAAGTCGGAGAGGGGCTAGGTGAAGCTTTCTTT

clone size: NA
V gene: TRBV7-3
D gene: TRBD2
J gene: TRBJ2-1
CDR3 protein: CASSSLGLAGGLGNEQFF
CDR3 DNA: TGTGCCAGCAGCTCACTCGGCCTAGCGGGAGGGTTAGGGAATGAGCAGTTCTTC

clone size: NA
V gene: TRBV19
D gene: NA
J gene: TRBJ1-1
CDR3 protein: CASMWGGRTEAFF
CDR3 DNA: TGTGCCAGTATGTGGGGGGGGAGAACTGAAGCTTTCTTT

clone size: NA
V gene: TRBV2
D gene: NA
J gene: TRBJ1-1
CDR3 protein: CASSEAENTEAFF
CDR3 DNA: TGTGCCAGCAGTGAAGCAGAGAACACTGAAGCTTTCTTT

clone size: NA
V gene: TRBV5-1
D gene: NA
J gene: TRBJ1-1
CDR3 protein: CASSLTGSEAFF
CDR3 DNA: TGCGCCAGCAGCTTGACAGGGTCCGAAGCTTTCTTT

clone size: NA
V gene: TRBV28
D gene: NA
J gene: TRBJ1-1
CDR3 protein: CASSSPNEGQRAFF
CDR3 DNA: TGTGCCAGCAGTTCGCCAAATGAGGGACAACGAGCTTTCTTT

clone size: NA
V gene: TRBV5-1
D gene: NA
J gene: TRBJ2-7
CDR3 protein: CASSLGGQFYEQYF
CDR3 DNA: TGCGCCAGCAGCTTGGGGGGACAATTCTACGAGCAGTACTTC

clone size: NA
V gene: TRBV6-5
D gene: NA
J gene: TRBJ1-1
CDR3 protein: CASSYGGMNTEAFF
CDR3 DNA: TGTGCCAGCAGTTATGGGGGAATGAACACTGAAGCTTTCTTT

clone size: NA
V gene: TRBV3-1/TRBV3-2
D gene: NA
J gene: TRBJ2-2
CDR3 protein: CASSQGGELFF
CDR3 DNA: TGTGCCAGCAGCCAAGGTGGGGAGCTGTTTTTT

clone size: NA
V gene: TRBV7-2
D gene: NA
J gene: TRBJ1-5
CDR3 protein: CASSLTRGNQPQHF
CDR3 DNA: TGTGCCAGCAGCTTAACACGGGGAAATCAGCCCCAGCATTTT

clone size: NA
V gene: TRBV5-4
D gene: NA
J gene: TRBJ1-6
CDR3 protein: CASQASSGNSPLHF
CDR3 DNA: TGTGCCAGCCAGGCTAGTTCGGGTAATTCACCCCTCCACTTT

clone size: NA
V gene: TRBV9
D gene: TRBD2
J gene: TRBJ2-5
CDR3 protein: CASSPAGETQYF
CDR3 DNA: TGTGCCAGCAGCCCAGCGGGGGAGACCCAGTACTTC

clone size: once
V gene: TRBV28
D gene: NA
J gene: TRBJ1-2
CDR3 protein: CASSPGGGPLYGYTF
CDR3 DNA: TGTGCCAGCAGCCCCGGCGGGGGGCCTCTCTATGGCTACACCTTC

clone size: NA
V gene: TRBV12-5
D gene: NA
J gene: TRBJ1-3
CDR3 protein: CASGLVVTSGNTIYF
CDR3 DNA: TGTGCTAGTGGTTTGGTAGTAACCTCTGGAAACACCATATATTTT

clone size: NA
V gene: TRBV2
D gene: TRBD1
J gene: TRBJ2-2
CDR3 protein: CASSEEVAASFYRGNTGELFF
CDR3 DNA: TGTGCCAGCAGTGAGGAAGTAGCCGCGTCATTCTACAGGGGCAACACCGGGGAGCTGTTTTTT

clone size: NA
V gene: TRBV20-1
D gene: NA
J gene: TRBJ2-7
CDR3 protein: CSVRTAYEQYF
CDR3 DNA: TGCAGTGTCAGAACGGCCTACGAGCAGTACTTC

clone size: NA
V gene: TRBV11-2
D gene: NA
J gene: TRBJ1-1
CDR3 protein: CASSRLTWNTEAFF
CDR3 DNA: TGTGCCAGCAGTCGTCTCACTTGGAACACTGAAGCTTTCTTT

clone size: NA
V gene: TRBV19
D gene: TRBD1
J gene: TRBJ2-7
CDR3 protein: CASSMRDRAYEQYF
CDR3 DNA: TGTGCCAGTAGTATGCGGGACAGGGCATACGAGCAGTACTTC

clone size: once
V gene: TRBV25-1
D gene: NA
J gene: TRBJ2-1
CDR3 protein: CASSARRDQFF
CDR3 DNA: TGTGCCAGCAGTGCTCGGAGAGATCAGTTCTTC

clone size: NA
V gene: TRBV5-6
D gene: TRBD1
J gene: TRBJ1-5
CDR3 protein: CASSLNRGSARNQPQHF
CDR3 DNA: TGTGCCAGCAGCCTAAACAGGGGGTCCGCTCGCAATCAGCCCCAGCATTTT

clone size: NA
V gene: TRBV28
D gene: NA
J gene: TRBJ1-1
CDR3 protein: CASSLTRKNTEAFF
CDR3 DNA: TGTGCCAGCAGTTTGACGAGAAAGAACACTGAAGCTTTCTTT

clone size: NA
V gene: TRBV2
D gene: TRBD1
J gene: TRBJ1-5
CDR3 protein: CASMRTGDNSNQPQHF
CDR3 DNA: TGTGCCAGCATGAGGACAGGGGATAATAGCAATCAGCCCCAGCATTTT

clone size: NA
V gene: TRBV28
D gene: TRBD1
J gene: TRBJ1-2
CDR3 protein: CASSFRDREYHGYTF
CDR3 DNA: TGTGCCAGCAGTTTCCGGGACAGGGAGTATCATGGCTACACCTTC

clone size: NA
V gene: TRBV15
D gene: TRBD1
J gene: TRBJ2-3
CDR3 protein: CATKRQGHTDTQYF
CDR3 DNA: TGTGCCACTAAGCGACAGGGACACACAGATACGCAGTATTTT

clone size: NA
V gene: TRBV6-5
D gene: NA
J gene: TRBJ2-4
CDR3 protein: CASSYRGSEIQYF
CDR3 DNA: TGTGCCAGCAGTTACCGTGGGTCGGAGATTCAGTACTTC

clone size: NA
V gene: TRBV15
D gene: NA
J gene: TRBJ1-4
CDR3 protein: CATSREGGNSNEKLFF
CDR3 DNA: TGTGCCACCAGCAGAGAGGGCGGGAATTCTAATGAAAAACTGTTTTTT

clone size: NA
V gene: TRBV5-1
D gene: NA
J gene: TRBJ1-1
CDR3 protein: CASTNQGNEAFF
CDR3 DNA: TGCGCCAGCACCAATCAGGGAAATGAAGCTTTCTTT

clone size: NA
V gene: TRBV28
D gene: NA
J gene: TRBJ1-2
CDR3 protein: CASSKNRNYGYTF
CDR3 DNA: TGTGCCAGCAGCAAGAACAGGAACTATGGCTACACCTTC

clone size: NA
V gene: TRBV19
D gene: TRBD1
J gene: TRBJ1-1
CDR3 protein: CASSIERDRGNTEAFF
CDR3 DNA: TGTGCCAGTAGTATAGAGCGGGACAGGGGGAACACTGAAGCTTTCTTT

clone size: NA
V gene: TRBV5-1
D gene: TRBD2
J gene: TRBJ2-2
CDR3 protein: CASNAWAGANTGELFF
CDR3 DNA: TGCGCCAGCAACGCGTGGGCGGGAGCGAACACCGGGGAGCTGTTTTTT

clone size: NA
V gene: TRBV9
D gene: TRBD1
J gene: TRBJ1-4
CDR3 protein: CASSGGQGINEKLFF
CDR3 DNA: TGTGCCAGCAGCGGCGGACAGGGGATTAATGAAAAACTGTTTTTT

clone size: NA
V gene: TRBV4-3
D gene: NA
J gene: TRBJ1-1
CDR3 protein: CASSQDHSPGGNTEAFF
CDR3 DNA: TGCGCCAGCAGCCAAGATCATTCCCCAGGAGGGAACACTGAAGCTTTCTTT

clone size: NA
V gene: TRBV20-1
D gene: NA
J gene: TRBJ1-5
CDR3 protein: CSASPGGGEGQPQHF
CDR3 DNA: TGCAGTGCTAGTCCCGGCGGGGGCGAGGGTCAGCCCCAGCATTTT

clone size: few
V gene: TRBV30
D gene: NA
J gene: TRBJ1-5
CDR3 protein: CAWSVEARAGNQPQHF
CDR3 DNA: TGTGCCTGGAGTGTAGAGGCCAGGGCCGGCAATCAGCCCCAGCATTTT

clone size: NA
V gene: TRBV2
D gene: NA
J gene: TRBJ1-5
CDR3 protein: CASGREYSNQPQHF
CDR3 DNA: TGTGCCAGCGGTAGGGAGTATAGCAATCAGCCCCAGCATTTT

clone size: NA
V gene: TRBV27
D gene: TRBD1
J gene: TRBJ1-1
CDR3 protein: CASSSGQGSGNTEAFF
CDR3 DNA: TGTGCCAGCAGTTCCGGACAGGGGAGTGGGAACACTGAAGCTTTCTTT

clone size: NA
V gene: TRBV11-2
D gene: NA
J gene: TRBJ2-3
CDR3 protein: CASSLGWRADTQYF
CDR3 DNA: TGTGCCAGCAGCTTAGGGTGGAGAGCAGATACGCAGTATTTT

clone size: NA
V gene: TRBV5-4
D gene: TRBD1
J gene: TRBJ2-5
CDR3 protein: CASRKWGRDRGTQYF
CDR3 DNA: TGTGCCAGCAGGAAATGGGGCCGGGACAGGGGGACCCAGTACTTC

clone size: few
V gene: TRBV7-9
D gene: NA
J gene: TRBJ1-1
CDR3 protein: CASSPTDLHTEAFF
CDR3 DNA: TGTGCCAGCAGCCCTACGGACCTACACACTGAAGCTTTCTTT

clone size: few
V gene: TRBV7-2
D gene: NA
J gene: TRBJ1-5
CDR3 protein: CASSLIGAQNNQPQHF
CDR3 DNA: TGTGCCAGCAGCCTGATAGGGGCCCAAAACAATCAGCCCCAGCATTTT

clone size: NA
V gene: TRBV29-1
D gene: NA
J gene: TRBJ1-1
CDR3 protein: CSVERLLNTEAFF
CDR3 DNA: TGCAGCGTTGAACGACTCCTAAACACTGAAGCTTTCTTT

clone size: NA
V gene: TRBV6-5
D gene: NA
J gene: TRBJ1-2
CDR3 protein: CASSSPQGKGGYGYTF
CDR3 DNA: TGTGCCAGCAGTTCCCCTCAGGGGAAGGGCGGCTATGGCTACACCTTC

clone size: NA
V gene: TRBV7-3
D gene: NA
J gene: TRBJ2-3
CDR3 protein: CASSLQLASTDTQYF
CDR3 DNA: TGTGCCAGCAGCTTACAGCTTGCTAGCACAGATACGCAGTATTTT

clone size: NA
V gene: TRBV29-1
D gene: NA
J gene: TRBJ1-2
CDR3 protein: CSVEDQRGRGNYGYTF
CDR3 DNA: TGCAGCGTTGAAGATCAACGGGGTCGGGGAAACTATGGCTACACCTTC

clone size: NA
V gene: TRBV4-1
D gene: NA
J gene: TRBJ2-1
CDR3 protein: CASSLQTGSLYNEQFF
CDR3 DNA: TGCGCCAGCAGCCTCCAGACGGGGAGTCTCTACAATGAGCAGTTCTTC

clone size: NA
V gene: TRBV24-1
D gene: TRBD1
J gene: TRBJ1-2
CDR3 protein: CATSDRDRVYGYTF
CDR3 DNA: TGTGCCACCAGTGACCGAGACAGGGTCTATGGCTACACCTTC

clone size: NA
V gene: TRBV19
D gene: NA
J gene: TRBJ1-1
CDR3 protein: CASSIGGFGTEAFF
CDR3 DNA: TGTGCCAGTAGTATCGGGGGCTTTGGCACTGAAGCTTTCTTT

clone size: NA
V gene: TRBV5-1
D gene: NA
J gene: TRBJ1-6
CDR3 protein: CASSLDGARSSYNSPLHF
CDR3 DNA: TGCGCCAGCAGCTTGGATGGGGCTAGGAGCTCCTATAATTCACCCCTCCACTTT

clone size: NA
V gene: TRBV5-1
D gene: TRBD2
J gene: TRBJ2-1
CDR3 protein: CASSGTSGQLIGQFF
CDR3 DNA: TGCGCCAGCAGCGGTACTAGCGGGCAACTTATCGGGCAGTTCTTC

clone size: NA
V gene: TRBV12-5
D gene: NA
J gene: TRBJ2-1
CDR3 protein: CASGFSGELVINEQFF
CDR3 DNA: TGTGCTAGTGGTTTTTCTGGGGAACTTGTGATTAATGAGCAGTTCTTC

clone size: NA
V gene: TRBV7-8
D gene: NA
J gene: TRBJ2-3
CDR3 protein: CASSPLEGTDTQYF
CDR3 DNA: TGTGCCAGCAGCCCGTTGGAGGGGACAGATACGCAGTATTTT

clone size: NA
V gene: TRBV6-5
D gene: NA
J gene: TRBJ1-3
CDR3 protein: CASSLQHGSGNTIYF
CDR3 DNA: TGTGCCAGCAGTCTCCAACACGGCTCTGGAAACACCATATATTTT

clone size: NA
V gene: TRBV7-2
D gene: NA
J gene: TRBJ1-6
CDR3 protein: CASSPQTEYNSPLHF
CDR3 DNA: TGTGCCAGCAGCCCTCAGACAGAATATAATTCACCCCTCCACTTT

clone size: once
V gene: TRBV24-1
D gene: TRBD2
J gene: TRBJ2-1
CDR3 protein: CATSDSAGGTYNEQFF
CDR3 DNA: TGTGCCACCAGTGACTCAGCGGGAGGGACCTACAATGAGCAGTTCTTC

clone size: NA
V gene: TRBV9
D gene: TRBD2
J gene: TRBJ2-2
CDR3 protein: CASSVVGRAANTGELFF
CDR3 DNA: TGTGCCAGCAGCGTAGTAGGGAGGGCAGCGAACACCGGGGAGCTGTTTTTT